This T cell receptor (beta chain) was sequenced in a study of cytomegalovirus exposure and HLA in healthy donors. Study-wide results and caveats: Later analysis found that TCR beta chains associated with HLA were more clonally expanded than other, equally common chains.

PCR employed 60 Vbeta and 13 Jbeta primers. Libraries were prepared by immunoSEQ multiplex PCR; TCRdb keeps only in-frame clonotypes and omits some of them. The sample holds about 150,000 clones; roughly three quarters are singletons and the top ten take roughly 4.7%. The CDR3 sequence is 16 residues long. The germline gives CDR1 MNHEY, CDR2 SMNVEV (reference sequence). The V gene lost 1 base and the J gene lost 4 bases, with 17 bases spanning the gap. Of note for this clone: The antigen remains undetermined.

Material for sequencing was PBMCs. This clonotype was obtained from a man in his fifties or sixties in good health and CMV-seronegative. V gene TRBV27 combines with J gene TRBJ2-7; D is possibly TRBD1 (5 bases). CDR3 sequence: CASSLWQGKSKYEQYF. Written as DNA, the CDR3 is TGTGCCAGCAGTTTATGGCAGGGAAAATCTAAGTACGAGCAGTACTTC.